This TCR beta chain was obtained from a study of preoperative IRX-2 immunotherapy in early breast cancer. The CDR3 is made up of 14 amino acids. The germline CDR1 and CDR2 sequences are SGHDT and YYEEEE. The ends were cut back, 2 bases at V and 4 bases at J, with 12 bases in the middle. Sequencing used immunoSEQ multiplex PCR; TCRdb keeps in-frame clones, though not all of them. This sample carries about 62,000 clones, approximately 94% of them seen once, and the ten largest clones take 1.5% to 2%. Treatment noted: preoperative locoregional IRX-2 cytokine immunotherapy. Samples came from a phase Ib trial of preoperative locoregional IRX-2 cytokine immunotherapy.

This chain joins TRBV5-6 and TRBJ1-2; D uncertain. The clonotype comes from a human donor with breast cancer. The sample was taken from a patient treated with IRX-2 immunotherapy. The DNA for the CDR3 is TGTGCCAGCAGCTTAGGGCCAGCCTCCTATGGCTACACCTTC. This encodes CASSLGPASYGYTF.